This is a list of T cell receptor beta chains from one sample in a study of Tregs in tolerant kidney transplant recipients. Using immunoSEQ multiplex PCR, the repertoire was profiled, and TCRdb retains in-frame clones only, with some absent. The sample has more than 75,000 clones, over 85% seen once. Sequenced here: CD4+ T cells from blood, sampled before the transplant. The receptors derive from a human donor who received a combined kidney and bone marrow transplant. Each CDR3 is given with its conserved first and last residue. A D gene is named only where the DNA matches it firmly. Size is omitted from some rows. Given values are once, few, many or a class for expanded clones.

v_gene,d_gene,j_gene,abundance,CDR3aa,CDR3nt
TRBV18,TRBD2,TRBJ2-7,-,CASSDREARISYEQYF,TGTGCCAGCTCAGACCGGGAGGCGCGAATCTCCTACGAGCAGTACTTC
TRBV14,-,TRBJ2-7,-,CASSQAPDLSYEQYF,TGTGCCAGCAGCCAAGCGCCTGACTTATCCTACGAGCAGTACTTC
TRBV7-3,TRBD1,TRBJ2-2,-,CASSPVVQGEAGELFF,TGTGCCAGCAGCCCAGTCGTACAGGGGGAAGCCGGGGAGCTGTTTTTT
TRBV6-1,TRBD1,TRBJ2-7,-,CASSEGQGSLYEQYF,TGTGCCAGCAGTGAAGGACAGGGGTCCCTCTACGAGCAGTACTTC
TRBV7-9,-,TRBJ2-5,-,CAGGRGEETQYF,TGTGCCGGAGGGCGAGGGGAAGAGACCCAGTACTTC
TRBV6-5,-,TRBJ2-7,-,CASSRGTESYEQYF,TGTGCCAGCAGCCGCGGGACGGAGTCCTACGAGCAGTACTTC
TRBV7-8,TRBD1,TRBJ2-2,-,CASSFRTGGNTGELFF,TGTGCCAGCAGCTTTAGGACAGGTGGGAACACCGGGGAGCTGTTTTTT
TRBV7-2,-,TRBJ2-7,-,CASSPSGHNYEQYF,TGTGCCAGCAGCCCGTCGGGACACAACTACGAGCAGTACTTC
TRBV7-9,TRBD2,TRBJ2-1,few,CASSLAGGDNEQFF,TGTGCCAGCAGCTTAGCGGGGGGGGACAATGAGCAGTTCTTC
TRBV5-6,-,TRBJ2-5,-,CASSLFGQHQETQYF,TGTGCCAGCAGCTTGTTTGGGCAGCATCAAGAGACCCAGTACTTC
TRBV14,-,TRBJ1-6,-,CASSLWELNSPLHF,TGTGCCAGCAGCCTTTGGGAGCTTAATTCACCCCTCCACTTT
TRBV10-3,-,TRBJ1-2,-,CAISGTPNYGYTF,TGTGCCATCAGCGGGACACCTAACTATGGCTACACCTTC
TRBV28,-,TRBJ2-3,-,CASSLGVGARTDTQYF,TGTGCCAGCAGTTTGGGTGTCGGAGCGCGCACAGATACGCAGTATTTT
TRBV30,-,TRBJ1-1,-,CAWSFTVTNTEAFF,TGTGCCTGGAGCTTTACGGTTACGAACACTGAAGCTTTCTTT
TRBV4-3,TRBD1,TRBJ1-2,-,CASSRRQGSGYTF,TGCGCCAGCAGCCGAAGACAGGGGAGTGGCTACACCTTC
TRBV5-1,-,TRBJ1-2,-,CASRPRQENTYGYTF,TGCGCCAGCAGACCAAGACAGGAGAATACCTATGGCTACACCTTC